This TCR beta chain originates from a study of CD8 T cells in Susac syndrome. Study observations and caveats: The study conceded that its TCR sequencing and HLA analysis involved relatively few individuals.

CD8+ and CD4+ T cells from blood underwent TCR beta sequencing. Negative isolation yielded CD4+ and CD8+ T cells, and FACS enriched TEMRA cells. V was clipped by 0 bases and J by 4 bases; unmatched bases: 9. The CDR3 runs to 16 residues. Germline V gene lookup returns CDR1 LGHNA and CDR2 YSLEER. Random-hexamer reverse transcription was applied to roughly 0.45 to 1 ug RNA. The CDR3 of TCR beta was amplified by immunoSEQ multiplex PCR across 54 Vbeta and 13 Jbeta. MiXCR was run by TCRdb on the immunoSEQ multiplex PCR reads, yielding one entry per CDR3 protein. The sample contains over 100,000 distinct CDR3 sequences, roughly 97% of which appear only once. For this clonotype: Its target is not known.

The receptor was isolated from a human donor in good health. This rearrangement joins TRBV4-3 to TRBJ2-7; 7 nucleotides line up with TRBD2. The sample comprised CD4+ T cells from PBMCs. This CDR3 is CASSQDRAGELYEQYF. The CDR3 DNA reads TGCGCCAGCAGCCAAGATCGGGCGGGAGAGTTGTACGAGCAGTACTTC.